The rows below give T cell receptor beta chains drawn from one sample of a study of cytomegalovirus exposure and HLA in healthy donors. The assay was immunoSEQ multiplex PCR, and TCRdb's table has in-frame clones only and misses some. The sample lists some 170,000 clones; 70% to 80% were seen once. The sample consisted of PBMCs. The source of these receptors is a woman between 40 and 50 years old in good health and CMV-seronegative. The CDR3 runs from the conserved cysteine through the conserved F or W. Each record gives: clone size, V gene, J gene, D gene, CDR3 DNA, CDR3 protein. D genes are given only for firm matches. Clone size is given for some rows only: seen once, a few or many times, or a class if the clone is expanded.

abundance: NA
v_gene: TRBV6-4
j_gene: TRBJ2-3
d_gene: NA
CDR3nt: TGTGCCAGCAGCCCGGGACAAGGACCAGATACGCAGTATTTT
CDR3aa: CASSPGQGPDTQYF

abundance: NA
v_gene: TRBV5-1
j_gene: TRBJ1-2
d_gene: NA
CDR3nt: TGCGCCAGCAGCTTGGGACAGAGCTATGGCTACACCTTC
CDR3aa: CASSLGQSYGYTF

abundance: NA
v_gene: TRBV6-5
j_gene: TRBJ2-1
d_gene: TRBD1
CDR3nt: TGTGCCAGCCGGGACAGGGTACTTAGTGAGCAGTTCTTC
CDR3aa: CASRDRVLSEQFF

abundance: NA
v_gene: TRBV4-2
j_gene: TRBJ2-2
d_gene: NA
CDR3nt: TGTGCCAGCAGCCAAGGGTTAAGAGGACTAACAACCGGGGAGCTGTTTTTT
CDR3aa: CASSQGLRGLTTGELFF

abundance: NA
v_gene: TRBV7-2
j_gene: TRBJ1-2
d_gene: NA
CDR3nt: TGTGCCAGCAGCCGATCGTCGGGGGGTAGTTATGGCTACACCTTC
CDR3aa: CASSRSSGGSYGYTF

abundance: NA
v_gene: TRBV6-1
j_gene: TRBJ2-7
d_gene: NA
CDR3nt: TGTGCCAGCAGTGAAGGTGTAGCGGCCTCTTACGAGCAGTACTTC
CDR3aa: CASSEGVAASYEQYF

abundance: NA
v_gene: TRBV2
j_gene: TRBJ1-4
d_gene: NA
CDR3nt: TGTGCCAGCCGCGGCGGTGACAGAGGAAGTTCTGAAAAACTGTTTTTT
CDR3aa: CASRGGDRGSSEKLFF

abundance: NA
v_gene: TRBV5-6
j_gene: TRBJ2-6
d_gene: TRBD2
CDR3nt: TGTGCCAGCAGCTTGTCGTGGGCGGGGGGATCGTGGGGGGCCAACGTCCTGACTTTC
CDR3aa: CASSLSWAGGSWGANVLTF

abundance: once
v_gene: TRBV7-9
j_gene: TRBJ2-1
d_gene: TRBD1
CDR3nt: TGTGCCAGCAGTCAACAGGGGAACCAGTTCTTC
CDR3aa: CASSQQGNQFF

abundance: NA
v_gene: TRBV19
j_gene: TRBJ1-5
d_gene: NA
CDR3nt: TGTGCCAGTAGTATCGGAGGGTTTAGCAATCAGCCCCAGCATTTT
CDR3aa: CASSIGGFSNQPQHF

abundance: NA
v_gene: TRBV6-5
j_gene: TRBJ2-2
d_gene: NA
CDR3nt: TGTGCCAGCAGTCGGACCGGGGAGCTGTTTTTT
CDR3aa: CASSRTGELFF

abundance: once
v_gene: TRBV5-1
j_gene: TRBJ1-5
d_gene: NA
CDR3nt: TGCGCCAGCAGCTTGGAGGGACAACCCAATCAGCCCCAGCATTTT
CDR3aa: CASSLEGQPNQPQHF

abundance: NA
v_gene: TRBV10-3
j_gene: TRBJ2-7
d_gene: NA
CDR3nt: TGTGCCATCAGTGAAGGGGAAGGATACGAGCAGTACTTC
CDR3aa: CAISEGEGYEQYF

abundance: NA
v_gene: TRBV5-1
j_gene: TRBJ2-2
d_gene: TRBD2
CDR3nt: TGCGCCAGCAGCTCCGCAACTAGCGGGGAGAACACCGGGGAGCTGTTTTTT
CDR3aa: CASSSATSGENTGELFF

abundance: NA
v_gene: TRBV5-1
j_gene: TRBJ2-2
d_gene: NA
CDR3nt: TGCGCCAGCACCGGGGGAGTGGTGACCGGGGAGCTGTTTTTT
CDR3aa: CASTGGVVTGELFF

abundance: NA
v_gene: TRBV11-3
j_gene: TRBJ2-7
d_gene: TRBD2
CDR3nt: TGTGCCAGCAGCTTAGGCACTAGCGGGAGGGCCAGGAAGTACTTC
CDR3aa: CASSLGTSGRARKYF

abundance: NA
v_gene: TRBV6-8
j_gene: TRBJ2-7
d_gene: NA
CDR3nt: TGTGCCAGCCGGACATTTGGTCACGAGCAGTACTTC
CDR3aa: CASRTFGHEQYF

abundance: NA
v_gene: TRBV5-1
j_gene: TRBJ1-1
d_gene: TRBD1
CDR3nt: TGCGCCAGCAGCTTTAGGACAGGGGGGACTGAAGCTTTCTTT
CDR3aa: CASSFRTGGTEAFF

abundance: once
v_gene: TRBV5-1
j_gene: TRBJ2-3
d_gene: TRBD2
CDR3nt: TGCGCCAGCAGCCCGGGACTAGCGGGAGGGCCAGATACGCAGTATTTT
CDR3aa: CASSPGLAGGPDTQYF

abundance: NA
v_gene: TRBV6-1
j_gene: TRBJ1-4
d_gene: NA
CDR3nt: TGTGCCAGCAGGAACAGGGCGTCGCGGGAAAAACTGTTTTTT
CDR3aa: CASRNRASREKLFF

abundance: NA
v_gene: TRBV9
j_gene: TRBJ1-1
d_gene: NA
CDR3nt: TGTGCCGGCAGCGTAAAGCCTAACACTGAAGCTTTCTTT
CDR3aa: CAGSVKPNTEAFF

abundance: NA
v_gene: TRBV18
j_gene: TRBJ1-1
d_gene: TRBD1
CDR3nt: TGTGCCAGCTCACCGGGGACAGGGGGCGCGGGTAGAGGCACTGAAGCTTTCTTT
CDR3aa: CASSPGTGGAGRGTEAFF

abundance: NA
v_gene: TRBV25-1
j_gene: TRBJ2-7
d_gene: NA
CDR3nt: TGTGCCAGCAGTCGGGGGAAGGAGCAGTACTTC
CDR3aa: CASSRGKEQYF

abundance: NA
v_gene: TRBV6-6
j_gene: TRBJ2-7
d_gene: TRBD1
CDR3nt: TGTGCCAGCAGCTTTCAGGGGGCTAGCGACGAGCAGTACTTC
CDR3aa: CASSFQGASDEQYF

abundance: NA
v_gene: TRBV5-1
j_gene: TRBJ1-1
d_gene: TRBD1
CDR3nt: TGCGCCAGCAGCTTTCTGACAGGGCCCACTGAAGCTTTCTTT
CDR3aa: CASSFLTGPTEAFF

abundance: NA
v_gene: TRBV15
j_gene: TRBJ1-5
d_gene: NA
CDR3nt: TGTGCCACCAGCAGCCAGACAGGCAATCAGCCCCAGCATTTT
CDR3aa: CATSSQTGNQPQHF

abundance: NA
v_gene: TRBV18
j_gene: TRBJ2-3
d_gene: NA
CDR3nt: TGTGCCAGCTCACCTGCCGGGAGTGGAGATACGCAGTATTTT
CDR3aa: CASSPAGSGDTQYF

abundance: NA
v_gene: TRBV10-3
j_gene: TRBJ1-1
d_gene: TRBD1
CDR3nt: TGTGCCATCAGGGATACCGGGACAGGGGAACACACTGAAGCTTTCTTT
CDR3aa: CAIRDTGTGEHTEAFF

abundance: once
v_gene: TRBV5-5
j_gene: TRBJ2-1
d_gene: NA
CDR3nt: TGTGCCAGCAGCACATACGGCGGGAATGAGCAGTTCTTC
CDR3aa: CASSTYGGNEQFF

abundance: NA
v_gene: TRBV2
j_gene: TRBJ2-7
d_gene: TRBD1
CDR3nt: TGTGCCAGCAGCGGGACAGTAGCCTACGAGCAGTACTTC
CDR3aa: CASSGTVAYEQYF

abundance: NA
v_gene: TRBV6-5
j_gene: TRBJ1-4
d_gene: NA
CDR3nt: TGTGCCAGCAGTTTCCAGCGTACCCTTGAAAAACTGTTTTTT
CDR3aa: CASSFQRTLEKLFF

abundance: NA
v_gene: TRBV27
j_gene: TRBJ2-7
d_gene: NA
CDR3nt: TGTGCCAGCAGTCCCACCCGGGACTCTACTTACGAGCAGTACTTC
CDR3aa: CASSPTRDSTYEQYF

abundance: once
v_gene: TRBV10-3
j_gene: TRBJ1-2
d_gene: NA
CDR3nt: TGTGCCATCAGTGGTAGGGGTGGATATGGCTACACCTTC
CDR3aa: CAISGRGGYGYTF

abundance: NA
v_gene: TRBV10-3
j_gene: TRBJ2-5
d_gene: TRBD1
CDR3nt: TGTGCCATCAGTGAGTCGACAGGGGGCCCAGAGACCCAGTACTTC
CDR3aa: CAISESTGGPETQYF

abundance: NA
v_gene: TRBV19
j_gene: TRBJ2-1
d_gene: TRBD2
CDR3nt: TGTGCCAGTAGTCCGGGACTAGCGGGATTCTCCTACAATGAGCAGTTCTTC
CDR3aa: CASSPGLAGFSYNEQFF

abundance: NA
v_gene: TRBV9
j_gene: TRBJ2-7
d_gene: NA
CDR3nt: TGTGCCAGCAGCGTAGCCGACGGGGGACAGCTATCCTACGAGCAGTACTTC
CDR3aa: CASSVADGGQLSYEQYF

abundance: few
v_gene: TRBV7-9
j_gene: TRBJ2-5
d_gene: TRBD1
CDR3nt: TGTGCCAGCAGCGATCCCCATGACAGGGGGCGCGAGACCCAGTACTTC
CDR3aa: CASSDPHDRGRETQYF

abundance: NA
v_gene: TRBV5-6
j_gene: TRBJ2-1
d_gene: NA
CDR3nt: TGTGCCAGCAGCCTACTTTCTAGTGGGCAGTTCTTC
CDR3aa: CASSLLSSGQFF

abundance: NA
v_gene: TRBV9
j_gene: TRBJ2-3
d_gene: NA
CDR3nt: TGTGCCAGCAGCCCCCGTACAGATACGCAGTATTTT
CDR3aa: CASSPRTDTQYF

abundance: NA
v_gene: TRBV7-6
j_gene: TRBJ1-5
d_gene: NA
CDR3nt: TGTGCCAGCAGCTTAGATACGTCGCGTGGTCAGCCCCAGCATTTT
CDR3aa: CASSLDTSRGQPQHF

abundance: NA
v_gene: TRBV30
j_gene: TRBJ2-7
d_gene: TRBD2
CDR3nt: TGTGCCTGGAGCCCCGGGACTAGAAACGAGCAGTACTTC
CDR3aa: CAWSPGTRNEQYF

abundance: NA
v_gene: TRBV7-2
j_gene: TRBJ2-1
d_gene: NA
CDR3nt: TGTGCCAGCCCTCCCTCAGCTCGGACCAGAGGGGAGCAGTTCTTC
CDR3aa: CASPPSARTRGEQFF

abundance: once
v_gene: TRBV4-1
j_gene: TRBJ2-3
d_gene: TRBD2
CDR3nt: TGCGCCAGCAGCCCGACGACTAGCGGAGTTACAGATACGCAGTATTTT
CDR3aa: CASSPTTSGVTDTQYF

abundance: NA
v_gene: TRBV5-1
j_gene: TRBJ2-2
d_gene: NA
CDR3nt: TGCGCCAGCAGCTTTGACACACAGGGTGGCACCGGGGAGCTGTTTTTT
CDR3aa: CASSFDTQGGTGELFF

abundance: NA
v_gene: TRBV5-1
j_gene: TRBJ2-3
d_gene: NA
CDR3nt: TGCGCCAGCAGCTTGAGGCGGGATGGAGATACGCAGTATTTT
CDR3aa: CASSLRRDGDTQYF

abundance: NA
v_gene: TRBV7-3
j_gene: TRBJ2-3
d_gene: TRBD2
CDR3nt: TGTGCCAGCAGCTTAGTAGCGGGATCCCCAGATACGCAGTATTTT
CDR3aa: CASSLVAGSPDTQYF

abundance: NA
v_gene: TRBV2
j_gene: TRBJ2-6
d_gene: TRBD1
CDR3nt: TGTGCCAGCAGTGAAGTAGGGGGCCCCGGGGAGTCTGGGGCCAACGTCCTGACTTTC
CDR3aa: CASSEVGGPGESGANVLTF

abundance: few
v_gene: TRBV5-1
j_gene: TRBJ2-3
d_gene: NA
CDR3nt: TGCGCCAGCAGCCCTGGACAGCATAGTAGCACAGATACGCAGTATTTT
CDR3aa: CASSPGQHSSTDTQYF

abundance: NA
v_gene: TRBV28
j_gene: TRBJ1-1
d_gene: NA
CDR3nt: TGTGCCAGCAGTCCCACAGGGTCGTACACTGAAGCTTTCTTT
CDR3aa: CASSPTGSYTEAFF